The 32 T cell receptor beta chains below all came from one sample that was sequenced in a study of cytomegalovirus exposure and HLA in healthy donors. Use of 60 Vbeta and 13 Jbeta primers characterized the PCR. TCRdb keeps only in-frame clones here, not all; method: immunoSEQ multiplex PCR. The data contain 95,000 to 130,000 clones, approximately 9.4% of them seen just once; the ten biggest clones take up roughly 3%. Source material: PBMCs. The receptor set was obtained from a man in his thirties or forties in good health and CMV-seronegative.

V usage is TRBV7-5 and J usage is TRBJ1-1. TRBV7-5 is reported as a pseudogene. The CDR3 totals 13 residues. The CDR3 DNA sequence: TGTGCCAGAAGCTTAGGGAGGGACACTGAAGCTTTCTTT. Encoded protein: CARSLGRDTEAFF.

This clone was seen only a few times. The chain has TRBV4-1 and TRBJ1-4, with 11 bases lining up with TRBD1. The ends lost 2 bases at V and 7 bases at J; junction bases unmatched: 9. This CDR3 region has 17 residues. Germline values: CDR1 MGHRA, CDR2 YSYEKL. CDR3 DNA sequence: TGCGCCAGCAGCCAATCGACCGGGGACAGGGGGAGTGAAAAACTGTTTTTT. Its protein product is CASSQSTGDRGSEKLFF.

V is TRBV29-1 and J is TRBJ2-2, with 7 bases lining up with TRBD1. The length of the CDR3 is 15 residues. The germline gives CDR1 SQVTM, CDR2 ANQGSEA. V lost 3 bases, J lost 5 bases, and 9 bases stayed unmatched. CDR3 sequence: CSVDGSLTGTGELFF. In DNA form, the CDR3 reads TGCAGCGTTGATGGTTCATTGACAGGGACCGGGGAGCTGTTTTTT.

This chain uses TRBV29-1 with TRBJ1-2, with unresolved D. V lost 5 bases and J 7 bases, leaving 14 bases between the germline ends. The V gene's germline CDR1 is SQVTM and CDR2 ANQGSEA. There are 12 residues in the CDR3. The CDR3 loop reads CSVTDYVSGYTF. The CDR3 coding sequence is TGCAGCGTTACGGACTATGTGTCTGGCTACACCTTC.

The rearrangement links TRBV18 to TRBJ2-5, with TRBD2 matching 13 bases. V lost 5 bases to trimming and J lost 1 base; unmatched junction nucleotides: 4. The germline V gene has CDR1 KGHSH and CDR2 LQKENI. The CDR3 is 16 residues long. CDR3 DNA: TGTGCCAGCTCAACGGGACTAGCGGGGCTCCAAGAGACCCAGTACTTC. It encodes CASSTGLAGLQETQYF. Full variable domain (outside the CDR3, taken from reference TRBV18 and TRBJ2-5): NAGVMQNPRHLVRRRGQEARLRCSPMKGHSHVYWYRQLPEEGLKFMVYLQKENIIDESGMPKERFSAEFPKEGPSILRIQQVVRGDSAAYFCASSTGLAGLQETQYFGPGTRLLVL.

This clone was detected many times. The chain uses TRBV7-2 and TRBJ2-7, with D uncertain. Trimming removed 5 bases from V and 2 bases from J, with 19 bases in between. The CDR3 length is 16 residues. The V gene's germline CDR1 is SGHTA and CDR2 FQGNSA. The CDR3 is CASSLSPVPRAYEQYF. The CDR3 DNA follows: TGTGCCAGCAGCCTATCGCCCGTACCCCGGGCCTACGAGCAGTACTTC. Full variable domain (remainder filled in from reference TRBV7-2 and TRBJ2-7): GAGVSQSPSNKVTEKGKDVELRCDPISGHTALYWYRQSLGQGLEFLIYFQGNSAPDKSGLPSDRFSAERTGGSVSTLTIQRTQQEDSAVYLCASSLSPVPRAYEQYFGPGTRLTVT.

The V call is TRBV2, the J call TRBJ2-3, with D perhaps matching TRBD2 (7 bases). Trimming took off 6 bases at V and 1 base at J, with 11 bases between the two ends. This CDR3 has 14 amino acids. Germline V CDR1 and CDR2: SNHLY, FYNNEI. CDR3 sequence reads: CASRKGGGTDTQYF. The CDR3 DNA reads TGTGCCAGCAGGAAGGGGGGGGGCACAGATACGCAGTATTTT.

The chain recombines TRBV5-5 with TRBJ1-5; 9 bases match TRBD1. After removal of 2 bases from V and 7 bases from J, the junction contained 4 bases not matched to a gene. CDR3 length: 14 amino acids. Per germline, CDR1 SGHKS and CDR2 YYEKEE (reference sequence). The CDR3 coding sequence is TGTGCCAGCAGCTTAGGAACAGGGGGCCAGCCCCAGCATTTT. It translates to CASSLGTGGQPQHF. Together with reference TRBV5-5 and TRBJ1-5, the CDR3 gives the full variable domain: DAGVTQSPTHLIKTRGQQVTLRCSPISGHKSVSWYQQVLGQGPQFIFQYYEKEERGRGNFPDRFSARQFPNYSSELNVNALLLGDSALYLCASSLGTGGQPQHFGDGTRLSIL.

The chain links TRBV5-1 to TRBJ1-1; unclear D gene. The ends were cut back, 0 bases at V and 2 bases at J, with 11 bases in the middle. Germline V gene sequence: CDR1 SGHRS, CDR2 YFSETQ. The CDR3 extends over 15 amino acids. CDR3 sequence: CASSLAGRKNTEAFF. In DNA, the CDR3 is TGCGCCAGCAGCTTGGCCGGGAGAAAAAACACTGAAGCTTTCTTT.

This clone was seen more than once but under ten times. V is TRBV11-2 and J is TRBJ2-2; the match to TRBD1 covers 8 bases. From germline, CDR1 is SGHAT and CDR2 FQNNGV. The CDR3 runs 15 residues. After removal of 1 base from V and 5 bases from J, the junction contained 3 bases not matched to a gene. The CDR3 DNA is TGTGCCAGCAGCTTAGTGACAGGGGTTACCGGGGAGCTGTTTTTT. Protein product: CASSLVTGVTGELFF.

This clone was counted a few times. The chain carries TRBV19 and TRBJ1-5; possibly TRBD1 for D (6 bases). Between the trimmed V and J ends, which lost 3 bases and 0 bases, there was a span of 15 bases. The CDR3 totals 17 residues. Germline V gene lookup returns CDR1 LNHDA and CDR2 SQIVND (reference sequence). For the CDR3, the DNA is TGTGCCAGTAGTATCCCAGGGGCCACCCATAGCAATCAGCCCCAGCATTTT. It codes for CASSIPGATHSNQPQHF.

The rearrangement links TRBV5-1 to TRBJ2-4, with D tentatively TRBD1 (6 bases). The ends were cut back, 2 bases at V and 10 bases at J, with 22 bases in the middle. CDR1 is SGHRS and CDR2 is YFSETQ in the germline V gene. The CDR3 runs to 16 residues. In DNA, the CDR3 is TGCGCCAGCAGCTTAGCCAACAGGGATCGAGTAAGGATTCAGTACTTC. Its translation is CASSLANRDRVRIQYF.

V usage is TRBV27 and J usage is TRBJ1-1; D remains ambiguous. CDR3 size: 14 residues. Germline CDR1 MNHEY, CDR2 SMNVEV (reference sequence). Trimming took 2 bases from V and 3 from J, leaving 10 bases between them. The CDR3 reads CASSLGLSDTEAFF. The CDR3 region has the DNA TGTGCCAGCAGTTTAGGGCTAAGTGACACTGAAGCTTTCTTT.

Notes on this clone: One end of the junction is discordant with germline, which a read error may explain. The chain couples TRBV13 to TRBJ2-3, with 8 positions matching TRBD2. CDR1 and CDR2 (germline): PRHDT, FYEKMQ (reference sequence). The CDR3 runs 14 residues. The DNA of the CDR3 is TGTGCCGGCAGCTACGGGACTAGGACAGATACGCAGTATTTT. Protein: CAGSYGTRTDTQYF.

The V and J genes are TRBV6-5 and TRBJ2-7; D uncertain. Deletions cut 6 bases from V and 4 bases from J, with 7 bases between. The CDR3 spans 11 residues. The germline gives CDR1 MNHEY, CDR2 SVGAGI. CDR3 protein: CASSYKYEQYF. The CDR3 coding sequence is TGTGCCAGCAGCTATAAGTACGAGCAGTACTTC.

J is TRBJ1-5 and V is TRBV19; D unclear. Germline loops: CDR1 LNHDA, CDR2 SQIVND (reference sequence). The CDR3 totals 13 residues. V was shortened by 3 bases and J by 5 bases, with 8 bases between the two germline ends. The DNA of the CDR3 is TGTGCCAGTAGTATGACACCACATCAGCCCCAGCATTTT. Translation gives CASSMTPHQPQHF.

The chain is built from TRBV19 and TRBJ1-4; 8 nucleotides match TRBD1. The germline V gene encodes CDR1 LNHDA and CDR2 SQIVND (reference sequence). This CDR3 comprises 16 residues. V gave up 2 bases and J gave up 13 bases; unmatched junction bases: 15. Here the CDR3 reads CASSINGQGFNEGLFF. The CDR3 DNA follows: TGTGCCAGTAGTATAAATGGACAGGGATTTAATGAAGGACTGTTTTTT.

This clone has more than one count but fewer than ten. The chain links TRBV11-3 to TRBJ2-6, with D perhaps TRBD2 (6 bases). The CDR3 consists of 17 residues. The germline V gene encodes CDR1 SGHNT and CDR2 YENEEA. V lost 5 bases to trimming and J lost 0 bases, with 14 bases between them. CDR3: CASSLQGGRSGANVLTF. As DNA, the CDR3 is TGTGCCAGCAGCCTCCAAGGAGGGCGCTCTGGGGCCAACGTCCTGACTTTC.

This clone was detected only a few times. The CDR3 DNA follows: TGTGCCTGGAGTGTCCACAGGGCCTACGAGCAGTACTTC. Encoded protein: CAWSVHRAYEQYF. V gene TRBV30 combines with J gene TRBJ2-7; the D gene is possibly TRBD1 (6 bases). The V gene lost 0 bases and the J gene lost 2 bases, with 8 bases spanning the gap. Germline V gene data show CDR1 as GTSNPN and CDR2 as SVGIG (reference sequence). This CDR3 is 13 amino acids long.

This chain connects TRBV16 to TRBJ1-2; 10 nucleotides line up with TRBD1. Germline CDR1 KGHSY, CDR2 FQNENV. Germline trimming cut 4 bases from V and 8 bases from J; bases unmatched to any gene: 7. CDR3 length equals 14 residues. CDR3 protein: CASSPRQGAGGYTF. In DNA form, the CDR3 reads TGTGCCAGCAGCCCCCGACAGGGGGCAGGGGGCTACACCTTC. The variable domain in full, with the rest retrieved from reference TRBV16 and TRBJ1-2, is GEEVAQTPKHLVRGEGQKAKLYCAPIKGHSYVFWYQQVLKNEFKFLISFQNENVFDETGMPKERFSAKCLPNSPCSLEIQATKLEDSAVYFCASSPRQGAGGYTFGSGTRLTVV.

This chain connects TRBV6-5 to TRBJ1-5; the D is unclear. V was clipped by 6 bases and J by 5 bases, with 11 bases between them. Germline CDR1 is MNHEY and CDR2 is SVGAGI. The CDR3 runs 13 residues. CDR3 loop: CASSRESYQPQHF. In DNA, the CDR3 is TGTGCCAGCAGCCGGGAAAGCTATCAGCCCCAGCATTTT.

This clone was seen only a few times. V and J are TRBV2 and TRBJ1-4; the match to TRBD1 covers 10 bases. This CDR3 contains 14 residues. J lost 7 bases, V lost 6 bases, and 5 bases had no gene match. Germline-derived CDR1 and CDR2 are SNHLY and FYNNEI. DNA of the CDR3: TGTGCCAGCAGCTCCGGGACAGGGGTTGAAAAACTGTTTTTT. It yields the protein CASSSGTGVEKLFF.

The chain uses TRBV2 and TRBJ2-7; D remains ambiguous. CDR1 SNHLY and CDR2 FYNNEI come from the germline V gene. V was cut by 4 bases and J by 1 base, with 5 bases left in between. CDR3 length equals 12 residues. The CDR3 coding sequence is TGTGCCAGCAGTGGACTTTCCTACGAGCAGTACTTC. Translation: CASSGLSYEQYF.

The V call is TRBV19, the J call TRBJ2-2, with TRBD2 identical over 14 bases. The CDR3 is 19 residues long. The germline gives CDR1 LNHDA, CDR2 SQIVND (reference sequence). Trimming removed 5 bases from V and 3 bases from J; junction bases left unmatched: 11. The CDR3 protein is CASSVLTSGRAGYTGELFF. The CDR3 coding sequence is TGTGCCAGTAGTGTCCTGACTAGCGGGAGGGCAGGGTACACCGGGGAGCTGTTTTTT. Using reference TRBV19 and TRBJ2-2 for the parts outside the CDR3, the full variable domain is DGGITQSPKYLFRKEGQNVTLSCEQNLNHDAMYWYRQDPGQGLRLIYYSQIVNDFQKGDIAEGYSVSREKKESFPLTVTSAQKNPTAFYLCASSVLTSGRAGYTGELFFGEGSRLTVL.

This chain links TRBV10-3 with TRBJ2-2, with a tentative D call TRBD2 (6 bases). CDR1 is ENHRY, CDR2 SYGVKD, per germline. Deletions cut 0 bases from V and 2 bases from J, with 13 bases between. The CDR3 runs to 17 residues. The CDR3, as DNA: TGTGCCATCAGTGAGTCGGGCGGGATAATTAACACCGGGGAGCTGTTTTTT. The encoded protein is CAISESGGIINTGELFF.

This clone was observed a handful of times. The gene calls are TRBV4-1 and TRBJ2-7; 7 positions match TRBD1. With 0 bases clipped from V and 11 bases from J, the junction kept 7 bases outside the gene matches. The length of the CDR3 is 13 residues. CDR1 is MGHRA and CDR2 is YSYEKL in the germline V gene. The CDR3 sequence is CASSQEIDRVKYF. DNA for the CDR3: TGCGCCAGCAGCCAAGAAATAGACAGGGTGAAGTACTTC.

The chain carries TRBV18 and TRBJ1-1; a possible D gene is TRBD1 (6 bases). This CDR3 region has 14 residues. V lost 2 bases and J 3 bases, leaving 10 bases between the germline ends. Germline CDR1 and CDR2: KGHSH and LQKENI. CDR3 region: CASSPLQGHTEAFF. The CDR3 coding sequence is TGTGCCAGCTCACCATTACAGGGTCACACTGAAGCTTTCTTT.

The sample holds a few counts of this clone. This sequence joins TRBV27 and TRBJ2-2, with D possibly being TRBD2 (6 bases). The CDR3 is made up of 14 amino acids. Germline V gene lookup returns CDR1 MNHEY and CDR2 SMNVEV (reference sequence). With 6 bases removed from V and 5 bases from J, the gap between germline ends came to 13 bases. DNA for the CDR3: TGTGCCAGCAGACGGGAGCCTGGGACCGGGGAGCTGTTTTTT. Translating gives CASRREPGTGELFF.

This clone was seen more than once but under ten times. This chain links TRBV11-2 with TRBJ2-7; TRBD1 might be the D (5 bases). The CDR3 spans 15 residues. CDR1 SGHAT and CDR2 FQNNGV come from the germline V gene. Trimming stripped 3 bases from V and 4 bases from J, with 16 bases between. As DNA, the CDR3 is TGTGCCAGCAGCTTCCGGCCGGCAGGACAATACGAGCAGTACTTC. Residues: CASSFRPAGQYEQYF. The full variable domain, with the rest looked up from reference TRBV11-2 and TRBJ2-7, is EAGVAQSPRYKIIEKRQSVAFWCNPISGHATLYWYQQILGQGPKLLIQFQNNGVVDDSQLPKDRFSAERLKGVDSTLKIQPAKLEDSAVYLCASSFRPAGQYEQYFGPGTRLTVT.

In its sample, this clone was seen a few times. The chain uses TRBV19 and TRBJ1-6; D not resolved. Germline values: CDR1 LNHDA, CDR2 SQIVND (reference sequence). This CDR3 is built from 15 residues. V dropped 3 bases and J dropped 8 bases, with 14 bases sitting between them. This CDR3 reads CASSMDFDGYSPLHF. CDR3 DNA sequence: TGTGCCAGTAGTATGGACTTCGATGGCTATTCACCCCTCCACTTT.

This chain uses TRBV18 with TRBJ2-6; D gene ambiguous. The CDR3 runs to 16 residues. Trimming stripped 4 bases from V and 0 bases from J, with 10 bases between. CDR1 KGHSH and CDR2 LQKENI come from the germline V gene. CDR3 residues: CASSLTKDSGANVLTF. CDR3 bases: TGTGCCAGCTCACTTACAAAAGACTCTGGGGCCAACGTCCTGACTTTC.

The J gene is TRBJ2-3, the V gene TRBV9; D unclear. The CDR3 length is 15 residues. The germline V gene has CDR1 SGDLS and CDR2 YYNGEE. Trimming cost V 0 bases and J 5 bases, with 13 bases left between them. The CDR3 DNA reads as TGTGCCAGCAGCGTAGATGGCCAACGTCAAGATACGCAGTATTTT. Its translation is CASSVDGQRQDTQYF.